The 20 T cell receptor beta chains below all came from one sample that was sequenced in a study of blood T cell repertoires in COVID-19. Assay: immunoSEQ multiplex PCR; the TCRdb copy retains only in-frame clones and omits some. The table has some 220,000 clones, 86% seen once; the top ten hold roughly 3.4%. The sample comprised PBMCs or T cells enriched from blood (not recorded which). The source is a woman in her 40s with acute COVID-19.

The chain combines TRBV9 with TRBJ2-7, with 7 bases identical to TRBD1. Looked up from germline, CDR1 is SGDLS and CDR2 is YYNGEE. The ends lost 7 bases at V and 4 bases at J; junction bases unmatched: 5. The CDR3 loop spans 12 amino acids. CDR3: CASGGQTYEQYF. The CDR3 nucleotides read TGTGCCAGCGGGGGACAGACGTACGAGCAGTACTTC.

This clone was detected once. The rearrangement uses TRBV11-2 and TRBJ2-2; D uncertain. The CDR3 has 13 residues. Trimming took off 5 bases at V and 0 bases at J, with 4 bases between the two ends. CDR1 and CDR2 from the germline V gene are SGHAT and FQNNGV. CDR3 sequence (DNA): TGTGCCAGCAGCCGCGCGAACACCGGGGAGCTGTTTTTT. It encodes CASSRANTGELFF.

The chain recombines TRBV10-1 with TRBJ2-1; 12 bases fit TRBD2. The CDR3 has 17 residues. Trimming removed 2 bases from V and 3 bases from J; junction bases left unmatched: 5. CDR1 is WNHNN, CDR2 SYGVQD, per germline (reference sequence). Here the CDR3 DNA reads TGCGCCAGCAGTGAGGGCGGACTAGCGGGGTACTACAATGAGCAGTTCTTC. As protein: CASSEGGLAGYYNEQFF.

V is TRBV5-1 and J is TRBJ2-7, with D unclear. With 4 bases removed from V and 9 bases from J, the gap between germline ends came to 29 bases. This CDR3 has 17 residues. CDR1 and CDR2 (germline): SGHRS, YFSETQ. As DNA, the CDR3 is TGCGCCAGCAGCGCCGACGTAACTACCGTCCGGCAGTCGCGGCAGTACTTC. Amino acids: CASSADVTTVRQSRQYF.

J is TRBJ1-2 and V is TRBV2; 7 nucleotides line up with TRBD1. J was trimmed by 5 bases and V by 8 bases; bases with no gene match: 11. The CDR3 consists of 14 residues. CDR1 SNHLY and CDR2 FYNNEI come from the germline V gene. CDR3 residues: CASRSQGLWYGYTF. For the CDR3, the DNA is TGTGCCAGCCGCTCACAGGGGTTGTGGTATGGCTACACCTTC.

The V and J genes are TRBV7-3 and TRBJ1-1; D is unresolved. Trimming stripped 6 bases from V and 2 bases from J, with 13 bases between. CDR3 length equals 14 residues. Germline V gene sequence: CDR1 SGHTA, CDR2 FQGTGA. CDR3 DNA: TGTGCCAGCAGGCGGCCCCGGAGTAACACTGAAGCTTTCTTT. Its translation is CASRRPRSNTEAFF.

This sequence joins TRBV7-2 and TRBJ2-7, with 7 nucleotides matching TRBD2. The ends lost 1 base at V and 0 bases at J; junction bases unmatched: 6. This CDR3 is built from 16 residues. Germline V gene lookup returns CDR1 SGHTA and CDR2 FQGNSA. The DNA of the CDR3 is TGTGCCAGCAGCTTAGGTGGGGGGGTAAGCTCCTACGAGCAGTACTTC. Amino acids: CASSLGGGVSSYEQYF.

This chain links TRBV5-5 with TRBJ1-2, with D unclear. Germline V gives CDR1 SGHKS, CDR2 YYEKEE (reference sequence). V was cut by 0 bases and J by 5 bases, with 8 bases left in between. The CDR3 has 13 residues. CDR3 residues: CASSLVNTYGYTF. DNA of the CDR3: TGTGCCAGCAGCTTGGTCAACACATATGGCTACACCTTC. The full variable domain, rest sourced from reference TRBV5-5 and TRBJ1-2, is DAGVTQSPTHLIKTRGQQVTLRCSPISGHKSVSWYQQVLGQGPQFIFQYYEKEERGRGNFPDRFSARQFPNYSSELNVNALLLGDSALYLCASSLVNTYGYTFGSGTRLTVV.

The chain has TRBV5-1 and TRBJ1-5, with TRBD1 identical over 8 bases. Germline V gene sequence: CDR1 SGHRS, CDR2 YFSETQ. Trimming removed 4 bases from V and 2 bases from J; junction bases left unmatched: 5. The CDR3 has 15 residues. CDR3 sequence reads: CASSKGTGRNQPQHF. As DNA, the CDR3 is TGCGCCAGCAGCAAGGGGACAGGACGCAATCAGCCCCAGCATTTT.

The V gene is TRBV25-1, the J gene TRBJ1-1; D possibly corresponds to TRBD1 (6 bases). CDR3 length: 17 residues. V lost 2 bases to trimming and J lost 1 base, with 17 bases between them. CDR1 is MGHDK, CDR2 SYGVNS, per germline. CDR3 sequence: CASSEIGSGQPNTEAFF. CDR3 bases: TGTGCCAGCAGTGAAATCGGCTCAGGACAGCCGAACACTGAAGCTTTCTTT.

The chain uses TRBV25-1 and TRBJ1-3; tentative D call: TRBD1 (5 bases). The V gene lost 8 bases and the J gene lost 0 bases, with 14 bases spanning the gap. The CDR3 is 15 residues long. Per germline, CDR1 MGHDK and CDR2 SYGVNS. In nucleotides, the CDR3 is TGTGCCAGCGCCTTAGACAGAAGCTCTGGAAACACCATATATTTT. Its protein product is CASALDRSSGNTIYF.

The chain combines TRBV6-6 with TRBJ2-3, with D possibly being TRBD1 (7 bases). The CDR3 loop spans 16 amino acids. Germline-derived CDR1 and CDR2 are MNHNY and SVGAGI (reference sequence). The V gene lost 0 bases and the J gene lost 2 bases, with 12 bases spanning the gap. In DNA, the CDR3 is TGTGCCAGCAGTTACTCAGGGGGCGGGGTCACAGATACGCAGTATTTT. It encodes CASSYSGGGVTDTQYF.

The table lists this clone with a count of one. This rearrangement joins TRBV11-2 to TRBJ2-7; 7 bases are shared with TRBD1. J gave up 3 bases and V 5 bases, and 4 bases lay outside the gene matches. Looked up from germline, CDR1 is SGHAT and CDR2 is FQNNGV. This CDR3 region has 13 residues. Here the CDR3 DNA reads TGTGCCAGCAGCCCAGACAGGGACTACGAGCAGTACGTC. Amino acid sequence: CASSPDRDYEQYV.

V is TRBV6-5 and J is TRBJ1-2, with D perhaps matching TRBD1 (6 bases). With 2 bases removed from V and 13 bases from J, the gap between germline ends came to 17 bases. Germline assignment: CDR1 MNHEY and CDR2 SVGAGI. This CDR3 spans 13 amino acids. The chain's CDR3 is CASSYPGTPAPTF. Here the CDR3 DNA reads TGTGCCAGCAGTTACCCAGGGACACCCGCTCCCACCTTC.

On this clone: The same CDR3 also results from other DNA sequences found in this sample. The chain links TRBV11-3 to TRBJ2-2; D unresolved. The CDR3 has 15 amino acids. The V gene lost 3 bases and the J gene lost 0 bases, with 8 bases spanning the gap. Germline V lookup: CDR1 SGHNT, CDR2 YENEEA. The CDR3 sequence: CASSFRLANTGELFF. DNA of the CDR3: TGTGCCAGCAGCTTCAGGTTAGCGAACACCGGGGAGCTGTTTTTT.

The CDR3 loop is CSVRSETWGAGEAFF. The CDR3 bases are TGCAGCGTCCGTTCGGAGACGTGGGGAGCAGGTGAAGCTTTCTTT. The V call is TRBV29-1, the J call TRBJ1-1; no reliable D call. The CDR3 totals 15 residues. Trimming cost V 6 bases and J 7 bases, with 24 bases left between them. In germline, CDR1 is SQVTM, CDR2 ANQGSEA.

V is TRBV23-1 and J is TRBJ2-7; D unresolved. TRBV23-1 is an ORF for which the function is uncertain. V lost 8 bases to trimming and J lost 9 bases, with 20 bases between them. The CDR3 spans 13 residues. The CDR3 loop is CASPVSQAAGQYV. DNA for the CDR3: TGCGCCAGCCCCGTAAGTCAAGCCGCCGGGCAGTACGTC.

This clone appeared a few times. The chain uses TRBV10-3 and TRBJ1-3; D perhaps matches TRBD1 (6 bases). V was shortened by 9 bases and J by 0 bases, with 12 bases between the two germline ends. This CDR3 region has 14 residues. CDR1 is ENHRY, CDR2 SYGVKD, per germline. The CDR3 loop reads CAIGQTGSGNTIYF. The CDR3 nucleotides are TGTGCCATTGGACAGACCGGCTCTGGAAACACCATATATTTT.

The V gene is TRBV7-2, the J gene TRBJ2-5, with 8 bases aligning to TRBD2. Germline V gene data show CDR1 as SGHTA and CDR2 as FQGNSA. V gave up 8 bases and J gave up 5 bases; unmatched junction bases: 10. The CDR3 consists of 14 residues. CDR3 bases: TGTGCCAGCCTAGTTAGCGGGGAAAGGGAGACCCAGTACTTC. Translating it yields CASLVSGERETQYF.

This chain links TRBV27 with TRBJ2-7; D unresolved. V gave up 6 bases and J gave up 5 bases, with 17 bases separating them. CDR1 and CDR2 (germline): MNHEY, SMNVEV (reference sequence). This CDR3 region has 14 residues. The CDR3 sequence is CASSSATPSDEQYF. CDR3 DNA: TGTGCCAGCAGCTCCGCGACTCCCTCGGACGAGCAGTACTTC.